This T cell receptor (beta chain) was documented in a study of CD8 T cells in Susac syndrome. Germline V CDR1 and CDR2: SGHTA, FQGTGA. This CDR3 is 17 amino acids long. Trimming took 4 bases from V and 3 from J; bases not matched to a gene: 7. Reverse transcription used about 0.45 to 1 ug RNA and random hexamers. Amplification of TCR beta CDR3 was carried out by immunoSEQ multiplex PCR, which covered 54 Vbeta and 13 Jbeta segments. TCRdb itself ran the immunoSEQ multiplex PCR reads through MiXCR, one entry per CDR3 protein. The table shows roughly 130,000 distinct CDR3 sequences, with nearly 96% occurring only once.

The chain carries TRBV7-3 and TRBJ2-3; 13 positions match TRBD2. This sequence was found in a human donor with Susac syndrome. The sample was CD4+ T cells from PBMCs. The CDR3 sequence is CASSSGLAGEYTDTQYF. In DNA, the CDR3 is TGTGCCAGCAGCTCAGGACTAGCGGGAGAGTATACAGATACGCAGTATTTT.